Following are 18 T cell receptor beta chains from one sample sequenced in a study of blood T cell repertoires in COVID-19. Clones were sequenced by immunoSEQ multiplex PCR, and TCRdb holds only the in-frame ones, with some missing. The sample holds 250,000 to 300,000 clones, 88% seen once. Sample: PBMCs or T cells enriched from blood (not recorded which). Receptors were obtained from a woman between 25 and 40 years old who had recovered from COVID-19.

The chain couples TRBV5-6 to TRBJ2-1; D possibly corresponds to TRBD2 (5 bases). Germline V CDR1 and CDR2: SGHDT, YYEEEE. V lost 0 bases and J lost 9, with 10 bases in between. This CDR3 spans 13 amino acids. The CDR3 loop reads CASSLATSPEQFF. The CDR3 region has the DNA TGTGCCAGCAGCTTGGCTACTAGTCCTGAGCAGTTCTTC. Using reference TRBV5-6 and TRBJ2-1 for the parts outside the CDR3, the full variable domain is DAGVTQSPTHLIKTRGQQVTLRCSPKSGHDTVSWYQQALGQGPQFIFQYYEEEERQRGNFPDRFSGHQFPNYSSELNVNALLLGDSALYLCASSLATSPEQFFGPGTRLTVL.

As concerns this clone: In the same sample, other DNA sequences code for this CDR3. The genes are TRBV3-1 (or the pseudogene TRBV3-2) and TRBJ1-5; D is perhaps TRBD1 (5 bases). The CDR3 consists of 14 residues. Per germline, CDR1 LGHDT and CDR2 YNNKEL (reference sequence). Between the trimmed V and J ends, which lost 0 bases and 5 bases, there was a span of 8 bases. This CDR3 is CASSQDGGYQPQHF. As DNA, the CDR3 is TGTGCCAGCAGCCAAGATGGGGGGTATCAGCCCCAGCATTTT.

The chain joins TRBV5-1 to TRBJ2-3, with 8 bases aligning to TRBD1. The trim removed 3 bases at V and 1 base at J, leaving 4 bases unmatched. Germline V gives CDR1 SGHRS, CDR2 YFSETQ. The length of the CDR3 is 15 residues. The CDR3: CASSSFRGRTDTQYF. CDR3 sequence (DNA): TGCGCCAGCAGCTCTTTCAGGGGGCGCACAGATACGCAGTATTTT.

The CDR3 loop reads CASSLVQGSSGNTIYF. DNA of the CDR3: TGTGCCAGCAGCTTAGTACAGGGCTCCTCTGGAAACACCATATATTTT. The chain joins TRBV7-9 to TRBJ1-3; the D gene is possibly TRBD1 (6 bases). Trimming removed 1 base from V and 0 bases from J, with 10 bases in between. The germline V gene encodes CDR1 SEHNR and CDR2 FQNEAQ (reference sequence). There are 16 residues in the CDR3.

This clone appeared a single time. The V gene is TRBV7-9, the J gene TRBJ1-4; the D gene is possibly TRBD1 (5 bases). Germline loops: CDR1 SEHNR, CDR2 FQNEAQ (reference sequence). V lost 5 bases and J lost 7, with 20 bases in between. The length of the CDR3 is 16 residues. The CDR3 DNA reads as TGTGCCAGCAGCCCAAGGGGTTGGCAGGGCGGTGAAAAACTGTTTTTT. Encoded protein: CASSPRGWQGGEKLFF.

The rearrangement joins TRBV28 to TRBJ1-1, with TRBD1 as a possible D gene (6 bases). This CDR3 spans 13 amino acids. CDR1 is MDHEN, CDR2 SYDVKM, per germline. V was shortened by 9 bases and J by 0 bases, with 11 bases between the two germline ends. The CDR3: CASHRTVNTEAFF. DNA for the CDR3: TGTGCCAGTCATCGGACAGTGAACACTGAAGCTTTCTTT.

The V and J genes are TRBV27 and TRBJ2-1; TRBD2 agrees at 12 bases. Losses at the gene ends were 2 bases for V and 8 bases for J; bases not matched to a gene: 16. This CDR3 is 19 amino acids long. Looked up from germline, CDR1 is MNHEY and CDR2 is SMNVEV (reference sequence). The CDR3 sequence is CASSLPRGSASGGAYEQFF. The CDR3 DNA is TGTGCCAGCAGTTTACCCCGAGGGTCCGCTAGCGGGGGGGCATATGAGCAGTTCTTC.

This clone has a single count. The chain carries TRBV7-2 and TRBJ2-3; 11 bases fit TRBD2. The CDR3 extends over 17 amino acids. V gave up 5 bases and J gave up 2 bases; unmatched junction bases: 9. CDR1 is SGHTA and CDR2 is FQGNSA in the germline V gene. The CDR3 is CASSPLLAGDPTDTQYF. The CDR3 DNA follows: TGTGCCAGCAGCCCTCTACTAGCGGGGGACCCCACAGATACGCAGTATTTT.

The chain couples TRBV4-1 to TRBJ2-5; TRBD2 matches at 13 bases. This CDR3 contains 20 residues. Germline-derived CDR1 and CDR2 are MGHRA and YSYEKL. V dropped 4 bases and J dropped 5; count of bases not matched to a gene: 19. CDR3 sequence: CASSPPQGLRTSGSSETQYF. As DNA, the CDR3 is TGCGCCAGCAGCCCACCCCAGGGCCTCAGGACTAGCGGGAGTTCTGAGACCCAGTACTTC.

This clone is a singleton in its sample. The DNA of the CDR3 is TGTGCCAGCACAGCTCGGACAGCGCAAGAGACCCAGTACTTC. Translation gives CASTARTAQETQYF. The rearrangement links TRBV6-5 to TRBJ2-5; D may be TRBD1 (6 bases). Trimming pared 7 bases from V and 2 bases from J, leaving 14 bases between. The CDR3 loop spans 14 amino acids. CDR1 and CDR2 from the germline V gene are MNHEY and SVGAGI.

The gene calls are TRBV6-5 and TRBJ2-7; no firm D call. The CDR3 contains 13 residues. Deletions cut 5 bases from V and 0 bases from J, with 8 bases between. The V gene's germline CDR1 is MNHEY and CDR2 SVGAGI. CDR3 DNA sequence: TGTGCCAGCAGTATCTCGGTCTCCTACGAGCAGTACTTC. This sequence encodes CASSISVSYEQYF.

The chain uses TRBV10-3 and TRBJ2-1; D possibly corresponds to TRBD2 (8 bases). V lost 7 bases to trimming and J lost 8 bases, with 21 bases between them. There are 15 residues in the CDR3. Germline loops: CDR1 ENHRY, CDR2 SYGVKD. The CDR3 bases are TGTGCCATCATGAGCAGGGGACTAGGGGGCGATGAGCAGTTCTTC. Amino acid sequence: CAIMSRGLGGDEQFF.

This chain connects TRBV5-1 to TRBJ2-3; a weak D match, TRBD1 (6 bases). This CDR3 is 15 amino acids long. V gave up 4 bases and J gave up 9 bases, with 21 bases separating them. Germline V gene lookup returns CDR1 SGHRS and CDR2 YFSETQ. The CDR3 DNA sequence: TGCGCCAGCAGCCCCAGGGGCCCAGGGTCGAACACGCAGTATTTT. This sequence encodes CASSPRGPGSNTQYF.

The chain is built from TRBV2 and TRBJ2-1; D remains unclear. This CDR3 spans 11 amino acids. From germline, CDR1 is SNHLY and CDR2 FYNNEI. Trimming left V 3 bases short and J 11 bases short, with 8 bases between. The CDR3 region has the DNA TGTGCCAGCAGTGATAGACACCAGCAGTTCTTC. It encodes CASSDRHQQFF.

The sample holds a few counts of this clone. This chain uses TRBV6-1 with TRBJ1-5, with TRBD1 identical over 8 bases. Germline lookup yields CDR1 MNHNS and CDR2 SASEGT. The CDR3 consists of 16 residues. After removal of 1 base from V and 3 bases from J, the junction contained 5 bases not matched to a gene. The chain's CDR3 is CASSEGGDRLNQPQHF. The CDR3 bases are TGTGCCAGCAGTGAAGGAGGGGACAGGCTCAATCAGCCCCAGCATTTT.

The chain combines TRBV7-9 with TRBJ2-1, with a possible D match to TRBD2 (6 bases). Germline CDR1 and CDR2: SEHNR and FQNEAQ (reference sequence). This CDR3 is built from 14 residues. V dropped 6 bases and J dropped 8 bases, with 17 bases sitting between them. In DNA, the CDR3 is TGTGCCAGCAGTAAAGGAGGGCCCGGCGATGAGCAGTTCTTC. Translating it yields CASSKGGPGDEQFF.

V is TRBV15 and J is TRBJ1-2; D possibly corresponds to TRBD1 (5 bases). Trimming took 0 bases from V and 0 from J, leaving 17 bases between them. This CDR3 region has 18 residues. Germline loops: CDR1 LNHNV, CDR2 YYDKDF (reference sequence). The CDR3 sequence is CATSRERIQALANYGYTF. The CDR3 region has the DNA TGTGCCACCAGCAGAGAGCGTATACAGGCCCTAGCTAACTATGGCTACACCTTC.

The chain is built from TRBV27 and TRBJ2-7, with 8 positions matching TRBD1. V dropped 3 bases and J dropped 2; count of bases not matched to a gene: 3. The CDR3 spans 14 residues. CDR1 MNHEY and CDR2 SMNVEV come from the germline V gene (reference sequence). The CDR3 sequence is CASSFRGLPYEQYF. The CDR3 DNA is TGTGCCAGCAGTTTCAGGGGGCTTCCCTACGAGCAGTACTTC.